One sample yielded the 8 T cell receptor beta chains listed below, sequenced in a study of beta chain features in type 1 diabetes. The study reverse transcribed the entire isolated RNA, so it sequenced expressed TCRB transcripts. TCRdb's copy holds only in-frame clones and misses some; the assay was immunoSEQ multiplex PCR. Here the sample spans hundreds of thousands of clones, roughly a tenth being singletons. Antigens of these TCRs are unknown. Study results and limitations: Shortening that was moderate but significant affected the TCRB CDR3s of Type 1 diabetes patients in all four CD4+ subsets.

The sequenced sample was naive CD4+ T cells from blood. The receptors stem from a man younger than 45 with type 1 diabetes.

This clone was seen a handful of times. The V call is TRBV4-1, the J call TRBJ1-5, with D possibly being TRBD1 (5 bases). CDR3 length equals 18 residues. Germline V CDR1 and CDR2: MGHRA, YSYEKL. Trimming cost V 4 bases and J 4 bases, with 23 bases left between them. CDR3 sequence reads: CASSLLGPWTGRNQPQHF. Here the CDR3 DNA reads TGCGCCAGCAGCCTTTTGGGGCCCTGGACTGGGAGGAATCAGCCCCAGCATTTT.

This clone turned up a few times. This chain links TRBV6-1 with TRBJ2-1; D possibly corresponds to TRBD1 (5 bases). With 4 bases removed from V and 5 bases from J, the gap between germline ends came to 9 bases. CDR3 length equals 13 residues. Germline V gene sequence: CDR1 MNHNS, CDR2 SASEGT. DNA of the CDR3: TGTGCCAGCAGTGTCTACAGGAACAATGAGCAGTTCTTC. Translating gives CASSVYRNNEQFF.

This clone showed up just a few times. The chain recombines TRBV5-1 with TRBJ1-2; D remains unclear. Germline V gives CDR1 SGHRS, CDR2 YFSETQ. This CDR3 contains 13 residues. Trimming pared 6 bases from V and 5 bases from J, leaving 14 bases between. The CDR3 loop reads CASKAAATYGYTF. For the CDR3, the DNA is TGCGCCAGCAAGGCGGCAGCAACTTATGGCTACACCTTC. The whole variable domain, remainder taken from reference TRBV5-1 and TRBJ1-2, is KAGVTQTPRYLIKTRGQQVTLSCSPISGHRSVSWYQQTPGQGLQFLFEYFSETQRNKGNFPGRFSGRQFSNSRSEMNVSTLELGDSALYLCASKAAATYGYTFGSGTRLTVV.

The V and J genes are TRBV19 and TRBJ2-7, with 7 bases aligning to TRBD1. V shed 6 bases, J shed 0 bases, and the junction held 5 bases outside the gene matches. CDR3 length equals 14 residues. CDR1 is LNHDA, CDR2 SQIVND, per germline (reference sequence). The CDR3 DNA sequence: TGTGCCAGTAGAGAATGGGACAGCTCCTACGAGCAGTACTTC. Amino acid sequence: CASREWDSSYEQYF. The variable domain in full, with the rest retrieved from reference TRBV19 and TRBJ2-7, is DGGITQSPKYLFRKEGQNVTLSCEQNLNHDAMYWYRQDPGQGLRLIYYSQIVNDFQKGDIAEGYSVSREKKESFPLTVTSAQKNPTAFYLCASREWDSSYEQYFGPGTRLTVT.

This clone was counted only a few times. The V and J genes are TRBV29-1 and TRBJ2-5; TRBD2 might be the D (5 bases). The CDR3 is made up of 15 amino acids. Germline values: CDR1 SQVTM, CDR2 ANQGSEA. The V end was cut by 3 bases, the J end by 4 bases, with 18 bases between. CDR3 in DNA: TGCAGCGTTGATGGCGGGCCAAGATATCGAGAGACCCAGTACTTC. Its translation is CSVDGGPRYRETQYF.

This chain uses TRBV20-1 with TRBJ1-2; D not certain. Between the trimmed V and J ends, which lost 3 bases and 7 bases, there was a span of 9 bases. This CDR3 spans 11 amino acids. Germline V CDR1 and CDR2: DFQATT, SNEGSKA (reference sequence). The CDR3 DNA sequence: TGCAGTGCTAGCCCCCCCGGTGGCTACACCTTC. Translating gives CSASPPGGYTF.

This rearrangement joins TRBV7-3 to TRBJ2-3, with 7 nucleotides matching TRBD2. Trimming at V came to 2 bases and at J to 3 bases, leaving 5 bases not matched to a gene. Germline CDR1 and CDR2: SGHTA and FQGTGA. The CDR3 length is 15 residues. CDR3 nucleotide sequence: TGTGCCAGCAGCTTATCGCGGGGGACTACAGATACGCAGTATTTT. Encoded protein: CASSLSRGTTDTQYF.

The chain couples TRBV13 to TRBJ2-7, with TRBD2 as a possible D gene (5 bases). The CDR3 runs 14 residues. V lost 2 bases, J lost 3 bases, and 11 bases lay in between. The germline gives CDR1 PRHDT, CDR2 FYEKMQ (reference sequence). The CDR3 loop is CASSLRRVSYEQYF. CDR3 DNA: TGTGCCAGCAGCTTACGGCGGGTGAGCTACGAGCAGTACTTC.